Below are 4 T cell receptor beta chains sequenced from a single sample in a study of blood T cell repertoires in COVID-19. Some clones are missing from TCRdb's copy, which holds only in-frame ones; the method was immunoSEQ multiplex PCR. The sample holds 250,000 to 400,000 clones, about 89% seen once. Material for sequencing was PBMCs or T cells enriched from blood (not recorded which). The source is a woman aged 25 to 39 who had recovered from COVID-19.

This clone was counted a single time. This chain links TRBV7-3 with TRBJ2-3, with D perhaps matching TRBD1 (6 bases). V was shortened by 4 bases and J by 4 bases, with 6 bases between the two germline ends. The CDR3 sequence is 12 residues long. Germline loops: CDR1 SGHTA, CDR2 FQGTGA. The CDR3 nucleotides read TGTGCCAGCAGCTCAGGGGCAGATACGCAGTATTTT. Amino acids: CASSSGADTQYF. Full variable domain (missing parts from reference TRBV7-3 and TRBJ2-3): GAGVSQTPSNKVTEKGKYVELRCDPISGHTALYWYRQSLGQGPEFLIYFQGTGAADDSGLPNDRFFAVRPEGSVSTLKIQRTERGDSAVYLCASSSGADTQYFGPGTRLTVL.

V usage is TRBV6-1 and J usage is TRBJ2-7; TRBD1 is a possible D gene (5 bases). Trimming took 0 bases from V and 2 from J, leaving 11 bases between them. This CDR3 has 15 residues. CDR1 MNHNS and CDR2 SASEGT come from the germline V gene. The CDR3 here is CASSEAGAPPYEQYF. CDR3 in DNA: TGTGCCAGCAGTGAAGCAGGGGCTCCTCCCTACGAGCAGTACTTC.

This clone has only one observation. V gene TRBV6-5 combines with J gene TRBJ2-7; TRBD2 matches 13 bases. V lost 6 bases, J lost 13 bases, and 9 bases stayed unmatched. Germline V gene sequence: CDR1 MNHEY, CDR2 SVGAGI. The CDR3 has 13 residues. The chain's CDR3 is CASRIGTSGAQYF. CDR3 sequence (DNA): TGTGCCAGCAGGATCGGGACTAGCGGGGCCCAATACTTC.

The chain links TRBV18 to TRBJ1-1; TRBD1 is a possible D gene (5 bases). Trimming took off 3 bases at V and 5 bases at J, with 19 bases between the two ends. This CDR3 is 16 amino acids long. Germline V gives CDR1 KGHSH, CDR2 LQKENI. The CDR3 is CASSPSAGRAGTEAFF. The DNA for the CDR3 is TGTGCCAGCTCACCTTCGGCAGGGAGGGCAGGGACTGAAGCTTTCTTT. The full variable domain, rest sourced from reference TRBV18 and TRBJ1-1, is NAGVMQNPRHLVRRRGQEARLRCSPMKGHSHVYWYRQLPEEGLKFMVYLQKENIIDESGMPKERFSAEFPKEGPSILRIQQVVRGDSAAYFCASSPSAGRAGTEAFFGQGTRLTVV.